Below are 17 T cell receptor beta chains sequenced from a single sample in a study of T cells after yellow fever vaccination. TCRdb itself ran the 5' RACE reads through MiXCR, one entry per CDR3 protein. This sample has a few hundred thousand distinct CDR3 sequences, with less than 9.5% found just once. Sequencing was performed on CD4+ T cells sorted from PBMCs, taken 5 days after the yellow fever booster vaccination. These TCRs come from a man aged 18 to 29 who received the YFV17D yellow fever vaccine.

The rearrangement joins TRBV13 to TRBJ1-1; 7 bases agree with TRBD1. The CDR3 contains 15 residues. J lost 3 bases, V lost 5 bases, and 9 bases had no gene match. Looked up from germline, CDR1 is PRHDT and CDR2 is FYEKMQ (reference sequence). The CDR3 region is CASSPRQGGYTEAFF. CDR3 coding DNA: TGTGCCAGCAGCCCCCGACAGGGAGGGTACACTGAAGCTTTCTTT.

This clonotype has just one count. V gene TRBV5-1 combines with J gene TRBJ2-5; no firm D call. V lost 3 bases and J 4 bases, leaving 10 bases between the germline ends. Germline loops: CDR1 SGHRS, CDR2 YFSETQ. The CDR3 sequence is 13 residues long. CDR3: CASSSPTGETQYF. In DNA form, the CDR3 reads TGCGCCAGCAGCTCCCCCACGGGAGAGACCCAGTACTTC.

This clonotype was recorded a few times. V gene TRBV5-1 combines with J gene TRBJ1-2, with D perhaps TRBD1 (5 bases). V shed 4 bases and J shed 4 bases, with 14 bases lying between them. The CDR3 totals 14 residues. Germline assignment: CDR1 SGHRS and CDR2 YFSETQ. The CDR3 protein is CASSTGTTAYGYTF. CDR3 in DNA: TGCGCCAGCAGCACCGGGACGACCGCCTATGGCTACACCTTC.

This clonotype has a handful of counts. This chain connects TRBV25-1 to TRBJ1-2; TRBD1 agrees at 9 bases. The CDR3 covers 15 residues. In germline, CDR1 is MGHDK, CDR2 SYGVNS. Trimming took 5 bases from V and 8 from J; bases not matched to a gene: 12. The CDR3 is CASSPRDRDIQGYTF. The CDR3 bases are TGTGCCAGCAGTCCCCGGGACAGGGATATTCAGGGCTACACCTTC.

The genes are TRBV18 and TRBJ1-1; D remains ambiguous. The CDR3 runs 14 residues. CDR1 and CDR2 from the germline V gene are KGHSH and LQKENI. Trimming removed 3 bases from V and 1 base from J, with 9 bases in between. CDR3 loop: CASSPVNGNTEAFF. CDR3 coding DNA: TGTGCCAGCTCACCCGTAAACGGGAACACTGAAGCTTTCTTT.

This clonotype was seen a handful of times. V usage is TRBV12-3 or TRBV12-4 and J usage is TRBJ1-5; maybe TRBD1 (5 bases). This CDR3 is 15 amino acids long. V shed 3 bases and J shed 0 bases, with 9 bases lying between them. The CDR3: CASSFTGTSNQPQHF. CDR3 sequence (DNA): TGTGCCAGCAGTTTCACGGGGACTAGCAATCAGCCCCAGCATTTT.

This clonotype was seen a handful of times. The chain combines TRBV25-1 with TRBJ2-5, with 9 bases fitting TRBD1. V was pared by 6 bases and J by 4 bases, with 12 bases of the junction left unmatched. The V gene's germline CDR1 is MGHDK and CDR2 SYGVNS. The CDR3 totals 16 residues. The CDR3, as DNA: TGTGCCAGCAGCCACCCCGGGACAGGGAAAGGAGAGACCCAGTACTTC. This sequence encodes CASSHPGTGKGETQYF.

This clonotype occurred many times. The chain recombines TRBV18 with TRBJ2-5; a possible D gene is TRBD2 (5 bases). This CDR3 comprises 13 residues. CDR1 KGHSH and CDR2 LQKENI come from the germline V gene. V was trimmed by 3 bases and J by 1 base, leaving 6 bases between them. CDR3 sequence: CASSPDFQETQYF. Here the CDR3 DNA reads TGTGCCAGCTCACCGGACTTCCAAGAGACCCAGTACTTC.

This clonotype has ten or more counts. The chain is built from TRBV7-6 and TRBJ1-5; D is undetermined. CDR1 and CDR2 (germline): SGHVS, FNYEAQ. This CDR3 is built from 12 residues. Between the trimmed V and J ends, which lost 3 bases and 6 bases, there was a span of 6 bases. The CDR3 loop reads CASSLAGQPQHF. DNA of the CDR3: TGTGCCAGCAGCTTGGCGGGTCAGCCCCAGCATTTT.

This rearrangement joins TRBV7-2 to TRBJ2-2, with 9 bases that match TRBD1. CDR3 length: 16 residues. Germline V gene lookup returns CDR1 SGHTA and CDR2 FQGNSA. With V trimmed by 3 bases and J by 2 bases, 4 bases remained unmatched. The CDR3 spells CASSFRQGGNTGELFF. The CDR3 region has the DNA TGTGCCAGCAGCTTTAGACAGGGGGGCAACACCGGGGAGCTGTTTTTT.

This clonotype occurred many times. The V call is TRBV7-2, the J call TRBJ1-3; D unresolved. V shed 5 bases and J shed 0 bases, with 17 bases lying between them. Germline lookup yields CDR1 SGHTA and CDR2 FQGNSA. This CDR3 is 17 amino acids long. DNA for the CDR3: TGTGCCAGCAGCCTCGGGCCGCAGGAGTCCTCTGGAAACACCATATATTTT. This encodes CASSLGPQESSGNTIYF.

This sequence joins TRBV28 and TRBJ2-3; 10 nucleotides line up with TRBD2. Germline CDR1 and CDR2: MDHEN and SYDVKM. The CDR3 loop spans 15 amino acids. J gave up 7 bases and V 5 bases, and 9 bases lay outside the gene matches. As DNA, the CDR3 is TGTGCCAGCAGTACAATAGCGGGGGGCCATTATACGCAGTATTTT. This codes for CASSTIAGGHYTQYF.

CDR3 nucleotides: TGCGCCAGCAGCTTGGCTCATCCCCCGGGAGGAAACACCATATATTTT. Its protein is CASSLAHPPGGNTIYF. This sequence joins TRBV5-1 and TRBJ1-3; D remains unclear. The germline V gene encodes CDR1 SGHRS and CDR2 YFSETQ. Trimming shortened V by 0 bases and J by 4 bases, and 14 bases separated the two germline ends. The CDR3 sequence is 16 residues long. The entire variable domain, with the rest obtained from reference TRBV5-1 and TRBJ1-3, is as follows: KAGVTQTPRYLIKTRGQQVTLSCSPISGHRSVSWYQQTPGQGLQFLFEYFSETQRNKGNFPGRFSGRQFSNSRSEMNVSTLELGDSALYLCASSLAHPPGGNTIYFGEGSWLTVV.

This rearrangement joins TRBV5-1 to TRBJ1-1; D uncertain. The ends were cut back, 4 bases at V and 6 bases at J, with 10 bases in the middle. The CDR3 sequence is 12 residues long. Germline CDR1 SGHRS, CDR2 YFSETQ. CDR3 in amino acids: CASSVSGPEAFF. The CDR3 coding sequence is TGCGCCAGCAGCGTCAGCGGCCCTGAAGCTTTCTTT.

This clonotype has a handful of counts. The chain recombines TRBV7-3 with TRBJ2-2; 8 nucleotides agree with TRBD2. CDR1 is SGHTA and CDR2 is FQGTGA in the germline V gene. The ends lost 8 bases at V and 5 bases at J; junction bases unmatched: 7. The CDR3 spans 14 residues. Here the CDR3 DNA reads TGTGCCAGCTCCCGGGGGGGCCGGACCGGGGAGCTGTTTTTT. It codes for CASSRGGRTGELFF.

This clonotype occurred many times. The chain joins TRBV29-1 to TRBJ2-3; D may match TRBD1 or TRBD2 (5 bases each). The V and J ends lost 2 bases and 2 bases respectively, with 11 bases between them. CDR1 SQVTM and CDR2 ANQGSEA come from the germline V gene. This CDR3 has 14 residues. In DNA form, the CDR3 reads TGCAGCGTTGAATTCGGGGCCGCCACAGATACGCAGTATTTT. Its translation: CSVEFGAATDTQYF.

This clonotype was observed a handful of times. V and J are TRBV12-3 or TRBV12-4 and TRBJ2-7; 7 nucleotides match TRBD1. V was clipped by 6 bases and J by 7 bases; unmatched bases: 9. CDR3 length: 13 residues. DNA of the CDR3: TGTGCCAGCAGACGACAGGGTCTTAGTGAGCAGTACTTC. Its translation: CASRRQGLSEQYF.